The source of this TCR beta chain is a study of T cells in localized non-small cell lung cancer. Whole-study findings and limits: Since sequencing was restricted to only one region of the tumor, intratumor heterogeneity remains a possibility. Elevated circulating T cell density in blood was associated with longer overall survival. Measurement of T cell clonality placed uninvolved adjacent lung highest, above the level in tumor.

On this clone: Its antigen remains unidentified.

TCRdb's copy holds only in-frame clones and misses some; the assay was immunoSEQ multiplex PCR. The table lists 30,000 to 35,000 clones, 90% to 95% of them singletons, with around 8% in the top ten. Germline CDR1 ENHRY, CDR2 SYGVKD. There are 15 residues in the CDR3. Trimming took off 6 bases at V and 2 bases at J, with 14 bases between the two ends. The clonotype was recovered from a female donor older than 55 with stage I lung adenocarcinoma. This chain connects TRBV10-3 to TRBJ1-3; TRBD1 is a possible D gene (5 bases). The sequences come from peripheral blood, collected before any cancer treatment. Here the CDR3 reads CAIRLSQGAGNTIYF. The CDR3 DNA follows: TGTGCCATCAGGTTAAGTCAGGGAGCTGGAAACACCATATATTTT.